Below are 7 T cell receptor beta chains sequenced from a single sample in a study of CD8 T cells in ankylosing spondylitis. MiXCR, applied by TCRdb to the 5' RACE reads, yields one record per CDR3 protein. The sample lists 250,000 or so distinct CDR3 sequences, roughly a quarter occurring once. Sequencing was carried out using blood, either unsorted or a sorted T cell fraction (not recorded which). The receptors stem from a male donor with ankylosing spondylitis or in good health (not recorded which).

This clonotype was counted ten times or more. V is TRBV12-3 or TRBV12-4 and J is TRBJ2-5; D ambiguous. V was shortened by 7 bases and J by 0 bases, with 9 bases between the two germline ends. The CDR3 loop spans 13 amino acids. For the CDR3, the DNA is TGTGCCAGCACCCCAGGTTACCAAGAGACCCAGTACTTC. Its translation: CASTPGYQETQYF.

The chain links TRBV12-3 or TRBV12-4 to TRBJ2-3; 7 nucleotides agree with TRBD2. CDR3 length equals 14 residues. The V gene end was trimmed by 8 bases and the J gene end by 4 bases; junction bases not matched to a gene: 9. CDR3 sequence: CASQRGTLPDTQYF. CDR3 nucleotide sequence: TGTGCCAGCCAGCGGGGAACCCTCCCAGATACGCAGTATTTT.

The chain links TRBV20-1 to TRBJ1-6; no clear D. From germline, CDR1 is DFQATT and CDR2 SNEGSKA (reference sequence). The CDR3 loop spans 13 amino acids. Trimming stripped 3 bases from V and 8 bases from J, with 11 bases between. As DNA, the CDR3 is TGCAGTGCTAGCGGCGGCGGATATTCACCCCTCCACTTT. Its translation is CSASGGGYSPLHF.

In its sample, this clonotype was seen many times. V usage is TRBV6-1 and J usage is TRBJ2-6; possible D gene TRBD1, 6 bases. This CDR3 is built from 16 residues. From germline, CDR1 is MNHNS and CDR2 SASEGT. Trimming left V 6 bases short and J 3 bases short, with 15 bases between. The CDR3: CASRRQQGYGANVLTF. The DNA of the CDR3 is TGTGCCAGCAGGAGACAACAGGGTTATGGGGCCAACGTCCTGACTTTC.

This clonotype has ten or more counts. This sequence joins TRBV20-1 and TRBJ2-7; 7 bases agree with TRBD2. CDR1 is DFQATT and CDR2 is SNEGSKA in the germline V gene (reference sequence). The CDR3 runs to 14 residues. J lost 2 bases, V lost 7 bases, and 11 bases had no gene match. This chain's CDR3 is CSVNQRGLTYEQYF. CDR3 DNA: TGCAGTGTCAACCAGCGGGGCCTAACCTACGAGCAGTACTTC.

The chain recombines TRBV12-3 or TRBV12-4 with TRBJ1-1; tentative D call: TRBD1 (5 bases). The ends were cut back, 6 bases at V and 1 base at J, with 15 bases in the middle. The CDR3 contains 15 residues. The CDR3 coding sequence is TGTGCCAGCAGCCTGCGGTGGGGCCCGAACACTGAAGCTTTCTTT. It translates to CASSLRWGPNTEAFF.

This chain uses TRBV7-3 with TRBJ2-5; D tentatively fits TRBD1 or TRBD2 (6 bases each). V was trimmed by 4 bases and J by 5 bases, leaving 14 bases between them. This CDR3 has 14 residues. Germline CDR1 reads SGHTA; CDR2 reads FQGTGA. CDR3: CASSSFGGRETQYF. In DNA, the CDR3 is TGTGCCAGCAGCTCGTTCGGGGGCCGGGAGACCCAGTACTTC. Looking up the rest from reference TRBV7-3 and TRBJ2-5 gives the full variable domain: GAGVSQTPSNKVTEKGKYVELRCDPISGHTALYWYRQSLGQGPEFLIYFQGTGAADDSGLPNDRFFAVRPEGSVSTLKIQRTERGDSAVYLCASSSFGGRETQYFGPGTRLLVL.